The subject of this entry is one TCR beta chain. The data originate from a study of blood T cell repertoires in COVID-19. Overall study context: T cells, B-cell-depleted T cells, or PBMCs provided the cDNA or gDNA that served as material.

V lost 6 bases and J lost 7, with 10 bases in between. CDR3 size: 12 residues. Original analysis: Quantification of nucleated cells was approximated via reference gene primer amplification. Sequenced by immunoSEQ multiplex PCR; TCRdb stores in-frame clones only, minus some. From that table come the V and J calls and clone size; the DNA was used to work out D and trimming. The table shows 170,000 or so clones, with about 83% occurring only once. The clonotype comes from a human donor in a cohort sampled during active COVID-19. Sequences were obtained from peripheral blood. The chain is built from TRBV23-1 and TRBJ1-3; D unclear. TRBV23-1 is placed among ORFs of uncertain function. The CDR3 DNA reads TGCGCCAGCAGCCCCAGGTTGAACACCATATATTTT. The encoded protein is CASSPRLNTIYF.